Shown below are 22 T cell receptor beta chains from a single sample sequenced in a study of OX40 agonist ivuxolimab in advanced cancers. The library was obtained by the immunoSEQ multiplex PCR assay. Entries here come from immuneACCESS through TCRdb and include only in-frame sequences with V and J called. Some clones fail to appear in such tables; in the studies checked, an unresolved V gene covers under half of the shortfall, and the cause of the remainder is unknown. The table for this sample lists about 76,000 clones; under 90% of them were counted only once. Under 7% of the sample is taken by the ten largest. Sequencing used CD4+ or CD8+ T cells sorted from blood, obtained in a trial of the OX40 agonist ivuxolimab. Receptor source: an adult with an advanced solid tumor such as melanoma, head and neck, liver or kidney cancer.

The chain carries TRBV5-1 and TRBJ1-2, with 7 bases that match TRBD1. The ends lost 0 bases at V and 8 bases at J; junction bases unmatched: 10. The CDR3 has 15 amino acids. The germline V gene has CDR1 SGHRS and CDR2 YFSETQ. Here the CDR3 reads CASSLGTGALRGYTF. As DNA, the CDR3 is TGCGCCAGCAGCTTGGGTACAGGGGCGCTCCGCGGCTACACCTTC.

The V call is TRBV10-2, the J call TRBJ1-2; TRBD1 is a possible D gene (5 bases). The germline V gene encodes CDR1 WSHSY and CDR2 SAAADI. V was clipped by 4 bases and J by 1 base, with 7 bases between them. CDR3 length: 13 amino acids. CDR3 nucleotide sequence: TGCGCCAGCAGTGGGGGGGTTAACTATGGCTACACCTTC. Its translation is CASSGGVNYGYTF.

V usage is TRBV16 and J usage is TRBJ1-4; D uncertain. Germline V gene lookup returns CDR1 KGHSY and CDR2 FQNENV. The V end was cut by 4 bases, the J end by 7 bases, with 19 bases between. There are 16 residues in the CDR3. CDR3 sequence: CASSPLDSSMGEKLFF. CDR3 bases: TGTGCCAGCAGCCCCCTGGACTCCTCGATGGGTGAAAAACTGTTTTTT.

The chain is built from TRBV5-1 and TRBJ2-3; 14 nucleotides align to TRBD2. This CDR3 has 16 amino acids. Germline lookup yields CDR1 SGHRS and CDR2 YFSETQ. V shed 2 bases, J shed 7 bases, and the junction held 6 bases outside the gene matches. CDR3 in amino acids: CASSLTGTSGGNTQYF. CDR3 coding DNA: TGCGCCAGCAGCTTAACCGGGACTAGCGGGGGAAATACGCAGTATTTT.

V usage is TRBV5-4 and J usage is TRBJ2-3; 15 positions agree with TRBD2. The CDR3 is 18 amino acids. J was trimmed by 5 bases and V by 4 bases; bases with no gene match: 11. Germline CDR1 SGHNT, CDR2 YYREEE (reference sequence). This CDR3 reads CASSPPGLAGGPVDTQYF. The CDR3 DNA follows: TGTGCCAGCAGCCCGCCAGGACTAGCGGGGGGGCCGGTAGATACGCAGTATTTT.

This chain uses TRBV5-1 with TRBJ2-1, with TRBD1 matching over 9 bases. This CDR3 has 15 residues. V trimming: 0 bases; J trimming: 4 bases; junction bases outside the gene matches: 2. From germline, CDR1 is SGHRS and CDR2 YFSETQ. Here the CDR3 reads CASSLAGTGYNEQFF. CDR3 bases: TGCGCCAGCAGCTTGGCCGGGACAGGGTACAATGAGCAGTTCTTC.

This chain uses TRBV29-1 with TRBJ2-3; the D is unclear. This CDR3 is built from 12 residues. Trimming cost V 8 bases and J 2 bases, with 11 bases left between them. Germline V gene lookup returns CDR1 SQVTM and CDR2 ANQGSEA. Here the CDR3 reads CSTRANTDTQYF. As DNA, the CDR3 is TGCAGCACCCGGGCAAACACAGATACGCAGTATTTT.

The chain carries TRBV7-9 and TRBJ2-5; possible D gene TRBD2, 6 bases. Trimming left V 5 bases short and J 7 bases short, with 17 bases between. The CDR3 is 14 residues long. Germline values: CDR1 SEHNR, CDR2 FQNEAQ (reference sequence). This chain's CDR3 is CASSPTPQEGTQYF. The CDR3 DNA follows: TGTGCCAGCAGCCCAACCCCCCAGGAGGGGACCCAGTACTTC.

This clone was detected once. The CDR3 protein is CASSLIAGAYNEQFF. Written as DNA, the CDR3 is TGTGCCAGCAGCTTAATAGCGGGAGCCTACAATGAGCAGTTCTTC. The chain recombines TRBV11-3 with TRBJ2-1; 9 positions match TRBD2. Germline values: CDR1 SGHNT, CDR2 YENEEA. The V segment lost 2 bases and the J segment 2 bases; nucleotides outside the gene matches: 1. This CDR3 region has 15 residues.

The chain joins TRBV19 to TRBJ1-3; D gene uncertain. CDR1 LNHDA and CDR2 SQIVND come from the germline V gene (reference sequence). V lost 5 bases and J lost 1, with 18 bases in between. The CDR3 sequence is 17 residues long. In DNA form, the CDR3 reads TGTGCCAGTAGTTTTGCCTCGGTAGGGTTTTCTGGAAACACCATATATTTT. Translating it yields CASSFASVGFSGNTIYF.

The chain has TRBV6-6 and TRBJ2-7; possible D gene TRBD2, 5 bases. Trimming left V 4 bases short and J 2 bases short, with 6 bases between. The CDR3 loop spans 12 amino acids. CDR1 and CDR2 (germline): MNHNY, SVGAGI (reference sequence). This CDR3 is CASSSGAYEQYF. The CDR3 nucleotides are TGTGCCAGCAGTTCCGGGGCCTACGAGCAGTACTTC.

This clone turned up a few times. This rearrangement joins TRBV6-6 to TRBJ2-1, with TRBD2 matching over 8 bases. The germline gives CDR1 MNHNY, CDR2 SVGAGI (reference sequence). CDR3 length equals 16 residues. Trimming at V came to 8 bases and at J to 5 bases, leaving 14 bases not matched to a gene. CDR3 DNA sequence: TGTGCCAGCGGGGGCTTTACCGGGACTAGTGACAATGAGCAGTTCTTC. Translating it yields CASGGFTGTSDNEQFF.

The sample holds one count of this clone. At one of its ends the junction is not consistent with the germline gene, which may arise from a read error. This chain links TRBV6-5 with TRBJ1-5; D gene unclear. Germline CDR1 reads MNHEY; CDR2 reads SVGAGI. This CDR3 has 15 residues. CDR3 amino acids: CASSDSLFGSQPQHF. In DNA, the CDR3 is TGTGCCAGCAGTGACTCCTTGTTCGGGAGTCAGCCCCAGCATTTT.

In this sample, this clone turned up once. This chain's CDR3 is CASSLPGTGSQETQYF. The CDR3 DNA reads TGTGCCAGCAGTTTACCCGGGACAGGGAGCCAAGAGACCCAGTACTTC. V is TRBV5-4 and J is TRBJ2-5; 9 bases map to TRBD1. CDR1 is SGHNT, CDR2 YYREEE, per germline (reference sequence). The CDR3 is 16 residues long. The trim removed 5 bases at V and 1 base at J, leaving 9 bases unmatched.

The genes are TRBV30 and TRBJ1-2, with D tentatively TRBD1 (5 bases). Germline CDR1 is GTSNPN and CDR2 is SVGIG (reference sequence). Trimming took off 1 base at V and 6 bases at J, with 12 bases between the two ends. This CDR3 region has 13 residues. CDR3 in amino acids: CAWSEGQVDGYTF. The CDR3 coding sequence is TGTGCCTGGAGTGAGGGGCAGGTCGATGGCTACACCTTC.

The chain employs TRBV5-1 and TRBJ2-7, with TRBD1 matching 9 bases. Trimming at V came to 4 bases and at J to 4 bases, leaving 18 bases not matched to a gene. Germline loops: CDR1 SGHRS, CDR2 YFSETQ. The CDR3 has 18 residues. CDR3 in amino acids: CASSNSRPGTGWGYEQYF. In DNA form, the CDR3 reads TGCGCCAGCAGCAATTCTAGGCCCGGGACAGGGTGGGGGTACGAGCAGTACTTC.

The chain uses TRBV5-1 and TRBJ1-1; D perhaps matches TRBD1 (6 bases). Trimming stripped 5 bases from V and 4 bases from J, with 15 bases between. Germline CDR1 is SGHRS and CDR2 is YFSETQ. There are 14 residues in the CDR3. CDR3 amino acids: CASRVQGEGTEAFF. The DNA for the CDR3 is TGCGCCAGCAGGGTACAGGGTGAAGGCACTGAAGCTTTCTTT.

The chain combines TRBV19 with TRBJ2-1; D perhaps matches TRBD2 (5 bases). Trimming cost V 5 bases and J 5 bases, with 16 bases left between them. The CDR3 covers 15 residues. Germline CDR1 is LNHDA and CDR2 is SQIVND (reference sequence). The CDR3 bases are TGTGCCAGTAGTGTCTCAGGTGGACTGAACAATGAGCAGTTCTTC. Translating gives CASSVSGGLNNEQFF.

This clone was found a few times. J is TRBJ1-6 and V is TRBV28; 9 bases are shared with TRBD1. Per the germline V gene, CDR1 is MDHEN and CDR2 is SYDVKM. V lost 5 bases and J lost 1; bases outside the gene matches: 0. This CDR3 region has 15 residues. This CDR3 reads CASSGTGSYNSPLHF. DNA for the CDR3: TGTGCCAGCAGTGGGACAGGGTCCTATAATTCACCCCTCCACTTT.

The chain links TRBV7-6 to TRBJ2-7, with a tentative D call TRBD1 (10 bases). Trimming shortened V by 5 bases and J by 3 bases, and 23 bases separated the two germline ends. This CDR3 has 17 amino acids. Germline CDR1 and CDR2: SGHVS and FNYEAQ. The CDR3 DNA reads as TGTGCCAGCAGCCGGACAGGGGGACGGACTAGCGTCTACGAGCAGTACTTC. Residues: CASSRTGGRTSVYEQYF.

This chain uses TRBV5-1 with TRBJ2-5, with 8 positions matching TRBD1. The CDR3 sequence is 15 residues long. The germline V gene encodes CDR1 SGHRS and CDR2 YFSETQ. Trimming removed 4 bases from V and 5 bases from J; junction bases left unmatched: 10. The CDR3 loop reads CASSGATGDWETQYF. The CDR3 nucleotides read TGCGCCAGCAGCGGGGCGACAGGGGATTGGGAGACCCAGTACTTC.

This chain uses TRBV5-6 with TRBJ1-2; 8 bases match TRBD1. The CDR3 length is 15 residues. Germline CDR1 reads SGHDT; CDR2 reads YYEEEE. After removal of 6 bases from V and 4 bases from J, the junction contained 11 bases not matched to a gene. The CDR3 reads CASIIRDRKSYGYTF. In nucleotides, the CDR3 is TGTGCCAGCATCATCCGGGACAGGAAAAGCTATGGCTACACCTTC.